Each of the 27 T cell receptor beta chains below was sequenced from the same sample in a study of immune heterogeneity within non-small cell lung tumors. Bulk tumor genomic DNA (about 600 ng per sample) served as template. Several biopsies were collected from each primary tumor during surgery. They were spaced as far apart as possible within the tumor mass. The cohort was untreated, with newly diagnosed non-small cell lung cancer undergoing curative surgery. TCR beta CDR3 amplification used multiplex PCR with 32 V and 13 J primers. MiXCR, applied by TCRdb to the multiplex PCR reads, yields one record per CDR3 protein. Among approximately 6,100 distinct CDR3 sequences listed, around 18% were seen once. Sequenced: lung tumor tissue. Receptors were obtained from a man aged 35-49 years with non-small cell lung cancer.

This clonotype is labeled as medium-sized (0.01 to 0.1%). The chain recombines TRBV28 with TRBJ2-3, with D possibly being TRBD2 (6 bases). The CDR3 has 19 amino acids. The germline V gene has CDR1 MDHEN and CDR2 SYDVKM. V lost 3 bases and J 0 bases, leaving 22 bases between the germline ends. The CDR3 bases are TGTGCCAGCAGTTTGCGTCCCGGGGGTGCCTTCTTCAGCACAGATACGCAGTATTTT. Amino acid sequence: CASSLRPGGAFFSTDTQYF.

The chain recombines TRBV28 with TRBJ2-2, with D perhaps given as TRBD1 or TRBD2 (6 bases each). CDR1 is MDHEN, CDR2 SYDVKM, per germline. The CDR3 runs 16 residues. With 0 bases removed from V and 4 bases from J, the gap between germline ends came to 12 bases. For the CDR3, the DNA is TGTGCCAGCAGTTTATGGGGCAGGGGAGGCACCGGGGAGCTGTTTTTT. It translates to CASSLWGRGGTGELFF.

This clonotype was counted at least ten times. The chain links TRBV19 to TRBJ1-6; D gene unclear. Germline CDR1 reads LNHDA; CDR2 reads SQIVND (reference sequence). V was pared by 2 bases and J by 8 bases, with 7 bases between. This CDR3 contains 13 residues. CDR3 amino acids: CASSIREDSPLHF. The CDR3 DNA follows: TGTGCCAGTAGTATAAGGGAGGATTCACCCCTCCACTTT. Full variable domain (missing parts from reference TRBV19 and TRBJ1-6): DGGITQSPKYLFRKEGQNVTLSCEQNLNHDAMYWYRQDPGQGLRLIYYSQIVNDFQKGDIAEGYSVSREKKESFPLTVTSAQKNPTAFYLCASSIREDSPLHFGNGTRLTVT.

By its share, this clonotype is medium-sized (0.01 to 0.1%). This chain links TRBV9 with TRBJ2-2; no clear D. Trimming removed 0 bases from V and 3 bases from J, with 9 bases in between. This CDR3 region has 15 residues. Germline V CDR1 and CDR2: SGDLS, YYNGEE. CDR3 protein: CASSVGNVDTGELFF. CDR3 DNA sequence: TGTGCCAGCAGCGTAGGTAACGTCGACACCGGGGAGCTGTTTTTT.

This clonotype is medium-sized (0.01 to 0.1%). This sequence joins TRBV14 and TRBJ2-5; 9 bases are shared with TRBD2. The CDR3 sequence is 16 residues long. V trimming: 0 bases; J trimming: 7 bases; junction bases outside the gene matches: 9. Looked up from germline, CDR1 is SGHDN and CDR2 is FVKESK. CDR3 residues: CASSQDWTSAGGTQYF. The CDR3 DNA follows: TGTGCCAGCAGCCAAGATTGGACTAGCGCGGGAGGGACCCAGTACTTC.

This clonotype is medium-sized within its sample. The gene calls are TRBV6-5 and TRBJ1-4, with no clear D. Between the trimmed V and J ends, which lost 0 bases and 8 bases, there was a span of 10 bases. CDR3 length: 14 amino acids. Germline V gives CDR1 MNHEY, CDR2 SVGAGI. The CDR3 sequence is CASSYSIFGEKLFF. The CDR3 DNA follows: TGTGCCAGCAGTTACTCGATTTTTGGGGAAAAACTGTTTTTT.

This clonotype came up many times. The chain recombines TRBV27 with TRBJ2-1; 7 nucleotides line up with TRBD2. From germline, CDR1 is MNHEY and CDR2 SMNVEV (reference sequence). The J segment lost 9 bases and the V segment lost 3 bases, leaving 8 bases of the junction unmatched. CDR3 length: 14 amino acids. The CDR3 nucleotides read TGTGCCAGCAGTTTTGGCGGGAGACGGGTTGAGCAGTTCTTC. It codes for CASSFGGRRVEQFF.

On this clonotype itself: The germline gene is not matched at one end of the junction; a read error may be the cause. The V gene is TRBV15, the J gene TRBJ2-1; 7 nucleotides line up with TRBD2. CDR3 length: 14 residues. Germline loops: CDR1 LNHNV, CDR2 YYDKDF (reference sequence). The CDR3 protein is CVTSTRLARNEQFF. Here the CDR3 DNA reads TGTGTCACCAGCACCCGACTAGCTCGCAATGAGCAGTTCTTC.

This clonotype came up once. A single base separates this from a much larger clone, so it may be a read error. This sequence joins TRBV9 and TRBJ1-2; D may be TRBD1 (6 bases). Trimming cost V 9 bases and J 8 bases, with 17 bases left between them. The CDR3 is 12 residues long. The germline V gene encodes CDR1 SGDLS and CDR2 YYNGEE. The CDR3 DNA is TGTGCCACCAGGAGGGGGGCGGGAGGCTACACCTTC. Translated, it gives CATRRGAGGYTF.

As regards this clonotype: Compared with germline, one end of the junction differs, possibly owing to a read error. The chain's CDR3 is CASTRGYRQYNNEQVF. Written as DNA, the CDR3 is TGTGCCAGCACAAGGGGATACAGACAGTATAACAATGAGCAGGTCTTC. V usage is TRBV27 and J usage is TRBJ2-4, with D tentatively TRBD1 (5 bases). This CDR3 has 16 residues. From germline, CDR1 is MNHEY and CDR2 SMNVEV (reference sequence).

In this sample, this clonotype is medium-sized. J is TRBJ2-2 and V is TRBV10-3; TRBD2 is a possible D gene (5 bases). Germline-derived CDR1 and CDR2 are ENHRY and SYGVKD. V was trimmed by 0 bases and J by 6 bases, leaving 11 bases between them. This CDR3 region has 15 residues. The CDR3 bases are TGTGCCATCAGTGAGTCGGTGCAGAGGGCCGGGGAGCTGTTTTTT. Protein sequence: CAISESVQRAGELFF.

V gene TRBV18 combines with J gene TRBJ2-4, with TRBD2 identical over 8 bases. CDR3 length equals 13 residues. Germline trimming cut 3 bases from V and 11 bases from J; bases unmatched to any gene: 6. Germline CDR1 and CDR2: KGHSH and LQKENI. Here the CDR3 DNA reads TGTGCCAGCTCACCTCCCCGGGAGGGAGTTCAGTACTTC. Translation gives CASSPPREGVQYF.

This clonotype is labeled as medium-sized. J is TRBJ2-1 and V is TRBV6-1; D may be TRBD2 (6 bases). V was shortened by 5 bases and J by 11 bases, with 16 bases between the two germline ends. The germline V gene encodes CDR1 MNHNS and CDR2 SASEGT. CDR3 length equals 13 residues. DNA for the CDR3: TGTGCCAGCAGTTATCGGCTCCGGGAGAAGCAGTTCTTC. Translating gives CASSYRLREKQFF.

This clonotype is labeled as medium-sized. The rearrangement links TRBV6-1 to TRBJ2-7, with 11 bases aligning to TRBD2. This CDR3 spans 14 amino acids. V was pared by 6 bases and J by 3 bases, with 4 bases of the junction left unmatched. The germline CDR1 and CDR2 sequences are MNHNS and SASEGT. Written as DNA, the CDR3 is TGTGCCAGCAGGAGGCTAGCGGGAGGCTACGAGCAGTACTTC. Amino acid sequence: CASRRLAGGYEQYF.

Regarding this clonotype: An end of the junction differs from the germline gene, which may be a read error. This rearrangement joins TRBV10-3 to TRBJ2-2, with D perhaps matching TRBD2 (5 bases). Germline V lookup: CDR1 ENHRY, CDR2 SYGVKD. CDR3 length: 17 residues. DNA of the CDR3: TGTGCCATCAGTGATTTAAAAGGAATATGGAACACCGGGGAGCTGGTTTTT. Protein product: CAISDLKGIWNTGELVF.

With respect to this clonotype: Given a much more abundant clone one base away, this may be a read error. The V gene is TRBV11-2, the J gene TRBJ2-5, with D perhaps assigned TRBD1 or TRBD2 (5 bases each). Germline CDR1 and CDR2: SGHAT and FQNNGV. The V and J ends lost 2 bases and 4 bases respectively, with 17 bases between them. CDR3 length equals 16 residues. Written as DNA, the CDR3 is TGTGCCAGCAGCTTAAGTGGCGACAGTGAGGGAGAGACCCAGTACTTC. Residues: CASSLSGDSEGETQYF. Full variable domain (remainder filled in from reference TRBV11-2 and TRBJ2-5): EAGVAQSPRYKIIEKRQSVAFWCNPISGHATLYWYQQILGQGPKLLIQFQNNGVVDDSQLPKDRFSAERLKGVDSTLKIQPAKLEDSAVYLCASSLSGDSEGETQYFGPGTRLLVL.

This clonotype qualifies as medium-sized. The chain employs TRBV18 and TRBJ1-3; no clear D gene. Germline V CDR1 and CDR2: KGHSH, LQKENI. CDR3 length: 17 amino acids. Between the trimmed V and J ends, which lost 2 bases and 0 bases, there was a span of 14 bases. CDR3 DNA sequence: TGTGCCAGCTCACCAGGAAGGCAGGCCGTCTCTGGAAACACCATATATTTT. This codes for CASSPGRQAVSGNTIYF. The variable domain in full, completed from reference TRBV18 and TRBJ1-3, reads NAGVMQNPRHLVRRRGQEARLRCSPMKGHSHVYWYRQLPEEGLKFMVYLQKENIIDESGMPKERFSAEFPKEGPSILRIQQVVRGDSAAYFCASSPGRQAVSGNTIYFGEGSWLTVV.

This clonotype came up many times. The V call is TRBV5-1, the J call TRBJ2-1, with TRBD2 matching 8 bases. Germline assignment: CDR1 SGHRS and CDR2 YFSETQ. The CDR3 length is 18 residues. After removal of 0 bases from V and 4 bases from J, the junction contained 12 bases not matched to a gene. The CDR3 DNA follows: TGCGCCAGCAGCTTGGCCGACGCGGGGGGATTACCATACAATGAGCAGTTCTTC. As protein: CASSLADAGGLPYNEQFF. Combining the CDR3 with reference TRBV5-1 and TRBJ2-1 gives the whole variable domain KAGVTQTPRYLIKTRGQQVTLSCSPISGHRSVSWYQQTPGQGLQFLFEYFSETQRNKGNFPGRFSGRQFSNSRSEMNVSTLELGDSALYLCASSLADAGGLPYNEQFFGPGTRLTVL.

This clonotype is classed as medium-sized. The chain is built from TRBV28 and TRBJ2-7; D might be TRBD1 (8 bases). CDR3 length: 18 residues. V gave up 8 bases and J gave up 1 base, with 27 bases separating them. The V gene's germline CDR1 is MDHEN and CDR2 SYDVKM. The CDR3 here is CASFGGRVRQGWSYEQYF. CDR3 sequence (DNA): TGTGCCAGCTTCGGGGGGAGGGTCCGACAGGGGTGGTCCTACGAGCAGTACTTC. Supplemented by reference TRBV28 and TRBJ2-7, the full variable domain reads DVKVTQSSRYLVKRTGEKVFLECVQDMDHENMFWYRQDPGLGLRLIYFSYDVKMKEKGDIPEGYSVSREKKERFSLILESASTNQTSMYLCASFGGRVRQGWSYEQYFGPGTRLTVT.

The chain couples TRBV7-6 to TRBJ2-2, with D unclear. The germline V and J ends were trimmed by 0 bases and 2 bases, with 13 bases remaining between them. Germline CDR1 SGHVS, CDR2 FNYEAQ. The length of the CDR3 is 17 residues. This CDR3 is CASSLALAEHNTGELFF. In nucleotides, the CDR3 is TGTGCCAGCAGCTTAGCGTTGGCGGAACATAACACCGGGGAGCTGTTTTTT.

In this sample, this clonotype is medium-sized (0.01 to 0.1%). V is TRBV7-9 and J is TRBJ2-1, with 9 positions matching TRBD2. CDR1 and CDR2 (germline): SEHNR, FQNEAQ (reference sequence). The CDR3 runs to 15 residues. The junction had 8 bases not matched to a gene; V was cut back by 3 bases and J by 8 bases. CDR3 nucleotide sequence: TGTGCCAGCAGCTTTAGCGGGGGTTACTTCGATGAGCAGTTCTTC. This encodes CASSFSGGYFDEQFF.

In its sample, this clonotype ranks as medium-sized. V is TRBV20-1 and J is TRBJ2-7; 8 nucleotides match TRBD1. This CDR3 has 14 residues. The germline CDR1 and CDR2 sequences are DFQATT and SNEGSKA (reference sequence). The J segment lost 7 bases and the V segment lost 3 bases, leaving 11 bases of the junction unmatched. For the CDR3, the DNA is TGCAGTGCTAGTTTCCAGGGGGCTTTGCGGGAGCAGTACTTC. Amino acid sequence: CSASFQGALREQYF.

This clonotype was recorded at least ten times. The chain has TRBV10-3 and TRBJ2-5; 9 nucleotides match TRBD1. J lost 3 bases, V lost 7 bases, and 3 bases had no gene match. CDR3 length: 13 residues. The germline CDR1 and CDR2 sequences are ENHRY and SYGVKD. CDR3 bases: TGTGCCATCAACAGGGGGCGAGAAGAGACCCAGTACTTC. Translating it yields CAINRGREETQYF.

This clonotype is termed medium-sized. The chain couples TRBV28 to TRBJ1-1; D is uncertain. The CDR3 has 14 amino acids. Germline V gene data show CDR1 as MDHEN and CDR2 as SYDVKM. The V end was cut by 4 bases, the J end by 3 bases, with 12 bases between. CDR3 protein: CASSSPPGDTEAFF. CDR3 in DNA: TGTGCCAGCAGTTCACCTCCCGGGGACACTGAAGCTTTCTTT.

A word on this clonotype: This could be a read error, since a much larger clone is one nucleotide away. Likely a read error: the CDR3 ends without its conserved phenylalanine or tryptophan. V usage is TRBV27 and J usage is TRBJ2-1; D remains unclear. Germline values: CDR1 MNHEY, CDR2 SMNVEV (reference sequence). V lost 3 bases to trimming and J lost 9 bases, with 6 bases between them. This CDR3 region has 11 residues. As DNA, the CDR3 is TGTGCCAGCAGTTTTAATCGTGAGCAGTTCCTC. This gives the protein CASSFNREQFL.

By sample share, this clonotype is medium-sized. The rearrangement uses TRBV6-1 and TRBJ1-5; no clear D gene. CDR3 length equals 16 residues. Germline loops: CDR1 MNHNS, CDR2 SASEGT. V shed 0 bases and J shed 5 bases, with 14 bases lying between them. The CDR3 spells CASSEAYLRHDQPQHF. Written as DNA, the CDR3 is TGTGCCAGCAGTGAAGCGTATCTGAGGCACGATCAGCCCCAGCATTTT.

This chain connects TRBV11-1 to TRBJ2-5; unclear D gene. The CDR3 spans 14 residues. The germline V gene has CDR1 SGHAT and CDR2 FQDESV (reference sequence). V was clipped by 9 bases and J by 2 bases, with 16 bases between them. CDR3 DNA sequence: TGTGCCAGTAAGCTTATGGACCAGCAAGAGACCCAGTACTTC. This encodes CASKLMDQQETQYF.